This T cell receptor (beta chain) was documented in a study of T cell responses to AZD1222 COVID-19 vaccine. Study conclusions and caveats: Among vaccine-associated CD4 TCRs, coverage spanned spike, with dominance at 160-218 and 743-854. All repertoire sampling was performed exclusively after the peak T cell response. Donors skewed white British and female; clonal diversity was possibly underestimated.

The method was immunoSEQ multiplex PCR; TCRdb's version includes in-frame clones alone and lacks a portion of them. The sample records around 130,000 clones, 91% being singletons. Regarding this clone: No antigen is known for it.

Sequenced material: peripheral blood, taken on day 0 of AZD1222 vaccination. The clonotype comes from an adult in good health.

DNA of the CDR3: TGTGCCAGCACCGGGGGTTTGGCTCGGGGTGAAAAACTGTTTTTT. Its protein product is CASTGGLARGEKLFF. The rearrangement joins TRBV6-5 to TRBJ1-4, with a possible D match to TRBD1 (5 bases). CDR1 is MNHEY, CDR2 SVGAGI, per germline. The ends were cut back, 7 bases at V and 7 bases at J, with 19 bases in the middle. The length of the CDR3 is 15 residues.